What follows describes a single T cell receptor (beta chain). Sequenced by immunoSEQ multiplex PCR; TCRdb stores in-frame clones only, minus some. The table has some 63,000 clones, about 91% seen once. The data were obtained in a study of T cell changes during pregnancy in multiple sclerosis. CDR1 is LNHDA and CDR2 is SQIVND in the germline V gene (reference sequence). The CDR3 consists of 12 residues. Trimming took off 3 bases at V and 3 bases at J, with 5 bases between the two ends. This specimen was peripheral blood, taken before pregnancy. J is TRBJ1-1 and V is TRBV19; D gene unclear. The TCR sequence derives from a female donor with multiple sclerosis, enrolled in a pregnancy study. The CDR3 here is CASSIEDTEAFF. CDR3 DNA: TGTGCCAGTAGTATTGAGGACACTGAAGCTTTCTTT. Together with reference TRBV19 and TRBJ1-1, the CDR3 gives the full variable domain: DGGITQSPKYLFRKEGQNVTLSCEQNLNHDAMYWYRQDPGQGLRLIYYSQIVNDFQKGDIAEGYSVSREKKESFPLTVTSAQKNPTAFYLCASSIEDTEAFFGQGTRLTVV.